These 10 T cell receptor beta chains share one sample of origin, sequenced in a study of blood T cell repertoires in COVID-19. TCRdb's copy holds only in-frame clones and misses some; the assay was immunoSEQ multiplex PCR. The sample includes 300,000 to 350,000 clones, around 90% of them seen just once. Specimen: PBMCs or T cells enriched from blood (not recorded which). The receptor source for this set is a man between 25 and 39 years old who had recovered from COVID-19.

The chain combines TRBV10-3 with TRBJ1-2, with D maybe TRBD1 (6 bases). Germline V lookup: CDR1 ENHRY, CDR2 SYGVKD. The V and J ends lost 5 bases and 4 bases respectively, with 14 bases between them. CDR3 length: 14 residues. CDR3 residues: CAISTSQGTYGYTF. The CDR3 DNA reads TGTGCCATCAGTACATCCCAGGGGACCTATGGCTACACCTTC.

The V gene is TRBV6-5, the J gene TRBJ2-7; D ambiguous. Per the germline V gene, CDR1 is MNHEY and CDR2 is SVGAGI. V lost 4 bases and J lost 7, with 14 bases in between. This CDR3 is built from 13 residues. CDR3 bases: TGTGCCAGCAGTTCCCCCGGGTCCGTTGAGCAGTACTTC. Its translation is CASSSPGSVEQYF.

CDR3 in DNA: TGTGCCAGCTCACCAGACAGGGCCAATGAGCAGTTCTTC. Protein product: CASSPDRANEQFF. This chain uses TRBV18 with TRBJ2-1; 7 bases agree with TRBD1. Per the germline V gene, CDR1 is KGHSH and CDR2 is LQKENI. The CDR3 is 13 residues long. Germline trimming cut 2 bases from V and 6 bases from J; bases unmatched to any gene: 1.

The chain joins TRBV21-1 to TRBJ1-2. TRBV21-1 is termed a pseudogene. This CDR3 contains 15 residues. CDR3 loop: CASTPRGNSLYGYTF. The CDR3 DNA reads TGTGCCAGCACCCCCCGAGGGAACAGCCTCTATGGCTACACCTTC.

The chain joins TRBV11-2 to TRBJ2-3; 8 positions agree with TRBD2. V dropped 8 bases and J dropped 2; count of bases not matched to a gene: 12. The germline V gene encodes CDR1 SGHAT and CDR2 FQNNGV. The CDR3 loop spans 16 amino acids. In nucleotides, the CDR3 is TGTGCCAGCTCACAAGGGGCGGGGGGCCACACAGATACGCAGTATTTT. This translates into CASSQGAGGHTDTQYF.

V usage is TRBV5-6 and J usage is TRBJ1-3, with D hard to call. Germline loops: CDR1 SGHDT, CDR2 YYEEEE. This CDR3 contains 15 residues. V shed 3 bases and J shed 1 base, with 11 bases lying between them. CDR3 in amino acids: CASSWASFSGNTIYF. CDR3 DNA: TGTGCCAGCAGCTGGGCTTCATTTTCTGGAAACACCATATATTTT.

The rearrangement joins TRBV27 to TRBJ2-4; no definite D call. CDR3 length equals 15 residues. Germline V gives CDR1 MNHEY, CDR2 SMNVEV (reference sequence). The V and J ends lost 2 bases and 2 bases respectively, with 10 bases between them. CDR3 coding DNA: TGTGCCAGCAGTTTAACGGTATCCCCCAAAAACATTCAGTACTTC. Its translation is CASSLTVSPKNIQYF.

V usage is TRBV29-1 and J usage is TRBJ1-1, with D hard to call. Trimming removed 6 bases from V and 2 bases from J, with 13 bases in between. The CDR3 runs 13 residues. CDR1 is SQVTM and CDR2 is ANQGSEA in the germline V gene. The CDR3 sequence is CSVATTRNTEAFF. CDR3 DNA: TGCAGCGTCGCCACTACACGAAACACTGAAGCTTTCTTT. The entire variable domain, with the rest obtained from reference TRBV29-1 and TRBJ1-1, is as follows: SAVISQKPSRDICQRGTSLTIQCQVDSQVTMMFWYRQQPGQSLTLIATANQGSEATYESGFVIDKFPISRPNLTFSTLTVSNMSPEDSSIYLCSVATTRNTEAFFGQGTRLTVV.

The V call is TRBV7-9, the J call TRBJ2-5, with TRBD1 identical over 10 bases. Trimming took 5 bases from V and 5 from J; bases not matched to a gene: 8. Germline loops: CDR1 SEHNR, CDR2 FQNEAQ (reference sequence). The CDR3 consists of 15 residues. CDR3 nucleotides: TGTGCCAGCAGCCCGTGGACAGGGGGAGGGGAGACCCAGTACTTC. Translated, it gives CASSPWTGGGETQYF.

This clone was seen only once. The chain recombines TRBV5-1 with TRBJ2-4; D is unclear. Looked up from germline, CDR1 is SGHRS and CDR2 is YFSETQ. Trimming stripped 0 bases from V and 0 bases from J, with 10 bases between. CDR3 length: 16 amino acids. The CDR3: CASSLVSGGAKNIQYF. The CDR3 region has the DNA TGCGCCAGCAGCTTGGTATCGGGTGGAGCCAAAAACATTCAGTACTTC.